These T cell receptor beta chains were read from a single sample in a study of blood T cell repertoires in COVID-19. Here immunoSEQ multiplex PCR was the method, and the copy in TCRdb shows in-frame clones only, minus some. The sample contains 85,000 to 95,000 clones, more than 70% of which appear only once. The sample consisted of peripheral blood. The receptors were gathered from a woman older than 75 with acute or convalescent COVID-19. Both conserved end residues are part of each CDR3. D genes are given only for firm matches. Rows may omit the clone size; those that give it use once, few, many or a size class.

d_call: TRBD2; j_call: TRBJ2-1; clone_size: .; v_call: TRBV18; cdr3_aa: CASSSGTSSFNEQFF; cdr3_nt: TGTGCCAGCTCATCCGGGACTAGCTCCTTTAATGAGCAGTTCTTC
d_call: TRBD1; j_call: TRBJ2-3; clone_size: .; v_call: TRBV11-3; cdr3_aa: CASSGWGQGTDTQYF; cdr3_nt: TGTGCCAGCAGCGGTTGGGGACAGGGTACAGATACGCAGTATTTT
d_call: TRBD1; j_call: TRBJ1-4; clone_size: .; v_call: TRBV28; cdr3_aa: CASREGGQAPFF; cdr3_nt: TGTGCCAGCAGAGAAGGAGGACAGGCCCCGTTTTTT
d_call: TRBD2; j_call: TRBJ2-2; clone_size: .; v_call: TRBV10-3; cdr3_aa: CAISDLAGGSGELFF; cdr3_nt: TGTGCCATCAGTGATTTGGCGGGGGGCTCCGGGGAGCTGTTTTTT
d_call: TRBD2; j_call: TRBJ2-2; clone_size: .; v_call: TRBV3-1/TRBV3-2; cdr3_aa: CASSHSPRAAGFGTGELFF; cdr3_nt: TGTGCCAGCAGCCATTCCCCCAGGGCAGCGGGGTTCGGTACCGGGGAGCTGTTTTTT
d_call: .; j_call: TRBJ1-6; clone_size: .; v_call: TRBV2; cdr3_aa: CASSEYSTGNNSPLHF; cdr3_nt: TGTGCCAGCAGTGAATATAGTACAGGGAATAATTCACCCCTCCACTTT
d_call: .; j_call: TRBJ1-3; clone_size: .; v_call: TRBV7-6; cdr3_aa: CASSQGSSGNTIYF; cdr3_nt: TGTGCCAGCAGCCAGGGGTCCTCTGGAAACACCATATATTTT
d_call: .; j_call: TRBJ1-1; clone_size: once; v_call: TRBV7-9; cdr3_aa: CASSHSTESTEAFF; cdr3_nt: TGTGCCAGCAGCCACTCGACAGAGAGCACTGAAGCTTTCTTT
d_call: .; j_call: TRBJ1-3; clone_size: .; v_call: TRBV7-3; cdr3_aa: CASSFRDTLGGNTIYF; cdr3_nt: TGTGCCAGCAGTTTCCGGGACACCCTGGGTGGAAACACCATATATTTT
d_call: .; j_call: TRBJ1-1; clone_size: few; v_call: TRBV30; cdr3_aa: CAWSVNLGSEAFF; cdr3_nt: TGTGCCTGGAGTGTAAACCTCGGGTCTGAAGCTTTCTTT